The next 19 T cell receptor beta chains were all read from a single sample in a study of shared clonotypes between healthy human individuals. Sequenced by immunoSEQ multiplex PCR; TCRdb stores in-frame clones only, minus some. The sample has about 2.4 million clones; over 85% are singletons. The sample consisted of naive CD4+ T cells from PBMCs. Subset noted: CD45RA+ positively selected. The source is a man aged 18 to 30 in good health. Some clones in this sample may be carry-over from other donors' samples.

In this sample, this clone turned up a few times. The final CDR3 position lacks the conserved phenylalanine or tryptophan, pointing to a likely read error. The limits of the CDR3 on the DNA are not certain, so only TCRdb's listed CDR3 is given. The chain uses TRBV21-1 and TRBJ1-4. TRBV21-1 is designated a pseudogene. From its first to its last residue, the CDR3 has 9 amino acids. The CDR3 is CARRDSPQS.

The V and J genes are TRBV29-1 and TRBJ2-7, with D tentatively TRBD1 (5 bases). The CDR3 length is 11 residues. With 6 bases removed from V and 3 bases from J, the gap between germline ends came to 9 bases. Germline V gives CDR1 SQVTM, CDR2 ANQGSEA. The CDR3 coding sequence is TGCAGCGTAGGGGTTGACTACGAGCAGTACTTC. Protein sequence: CSVGVDYEQYF.

J is TRBJ2-1 and V is TRBV5-4; 14 bases fit TRBD2. The CDR3 has 15 residues. V was pared by 6 bases and J by 12 bases, with 11 bases of the junction left unmatched. Germline loops: CDR1 SGHNT, CDR2 YYREEE (reference sequence). CDR3 sequence reads: CASIQGGLAGAAQFF. In DNA, the CDR3 is TGTGCCAGCATCCAAGGGGGACTAGCGGGGGCCGCGCAGTTCTTC.

The chain has TRBV6-1 and TRBJ2-3; D gene ambiguous. CDR3 size: 15 residues. From germline, CDR1 is MNHNS and CDR2 SASEGT. The V gene lost 6 bases and the J gene lost 6 bases, with 19 bases spanning the gap. This chain's CDR3 is CASSPPYGDADTQYF. In DNA, the CDR3 is TGTGCCAGCAGCCCTCCCTATGGTGACGCCGATACGCAGTATTTT.

J is TRBJ1-1 and V is TRBV10-3; D might be TRBD1 (5 bases). Germline CDR1 ENHRY, CDR2 SYGVKD. V shed 2 bases and J shed 0 bases, with 10 bases lying between them. This CDR3 has 15 residues. The CDR3 sequence is CAISERQSMNTEAFF. The CDR3 nucleotides read TGTGCCATCAGTGAGAGACAGTCCATGAACACTGAAGCTTTCTTT.

The chain links TRBV2 to TRBJ2-1; no clear D. The CDR3 sequence is 14 residues long. Germline assignment: CDR1 SNHLY and CDR2 FYNNEI. V dropped 7 bases and J dropped 4 bases, with 14 bases sitting between them. The CDR3 protein is CASIPRLLYNEQFF. CDR3 DNA sequence: TGTGCCAGCATTCCGAGATTGCTGTACAATGAGCAGTTCTTC. The variable domain in full, completed from reference TRBV2 and TRBJ2-1, reads EPEVTQTPSHQVTQMGQEVILRCVPISNHLYFYWYRQILGQKVEFLVSFYNNEISEKSEIFDDQFSVERPDGSNFTLKIRSTKLEDSAMYFCASIPRLLYNEQFFGPGTRLTVL.

A single count supports this clone. The chain uses TRBV4-3 and TRBJ2-1; D unresolved. The germline V gene encodes CDR1 LGHNA and CDR2 YSLEER. The CDR3 spans 15 residues. Trimming took off 0 bases at V and 6 bases at J, with 12 bases between the two ends. CDR3 sequence: CASSQEERVGNEQFF. CDR3 DNA sequence: TGCGCCAGCAGCCAAGAGGAACGGGTAGGCAATGAGCAGTTCTTC.

The CDR3 region has the DNA TGCAGTGCCTTTGTTGGGGCTACGCAGTATTTT. Encoded protein: CSAFVGATQYF. The chain has TRBV20-1 and TRBJ2-3; the D gene is possibly TRBD1 (5 bases). V lost 6 bases to trimming and J lost 8 bases, with 12 bases between them. This CDR3 is 11 amino acids long. CDR1 and CDR2 from the germline V gene are DFQATT and SNEGSKA (reference sequence).

The J gene is TRBJ1-5, the V gene TRBV28, with D hard to call. V lost 3 bases, J lost 0 bases, and 9 bases lay in between. Germline CDR1 MDHEN, CDR2 SYDVKM. CDR3 length equals 15 residues. CDR3 nucleotides: TGTGCCAGCAGTTTCCCAGAGCCTAGCAATCAGCCCCAGCATTTT. Encoded protein: CASSFPEPSNQPQHF. The full variable domain, with the rest looked up from reference TRBV28 and TRBJ1-5, is DVKVTQSSRYLVKRTGEKVFLECVQDMDHENMFWYRQDPGLGLRLIYFSYDVKMKEKGDIPEGYSVSREKKERFSLILESASTNQTSMYLCASSFPEPSNQPQHFGDGTRLSIL.

A word on this clone: At the DNA level, this CDR3 is encoded by other sequences in the same sample as well. The chain uses TRBV30 and TRBJ2-3; D is undetermined. Germline V gene lookup returns CDR1 GTSNPN and CDR2 SVGIG (reference sequence). This CDR3 is 11 amino acids long. With 0 bases removed from V and 6 bases from J, the gap between germline ends came to 4 bases. CDR3 bases: TGTGCCTGGAGTGTAGGCGATACGCAGTATTTT. Its translation: CAWSVGDTQYF.

This CDR3 reads CASRDGMTYGYTF. CDR3 DNA sequence: TGTGCCAGCAGGGACGGAATGACCTATGGCTACACCTTC. This sequence joins TRBV6-6 and TRBJ1-2; the D is unclear. Trimming removed 6 bases at V and 4 bases at J, with 12 bases between. Germline V gene lookup returns CDR1 MNHNY and CDR2 SVGAGI (reference sequence). This CDR3 comprises 13 residues.

In regard to this clone: This specimen includes other DNA sequences encoding the same CDR3. The chain uses TRBV28 and TRBJ2-7; D might be TRBD2 (6 bases). Germline V lookup: CDR1 MDHEN, CDR2 SYDVKM. V was cut by 3 bases and J by 4 bases, with 10 bases left in between. This CDR3 is built from 13 residues. The CDR3 DNA is TGTGCCAGCAGTTTGGGGGGAGAGTACGAGCAGTACTTC. Protein sequence: CASSLGGEYEQYF.

J is TRBJ1-1 and V is TRBV7-9, with D uncertain. This CDR3 has 14 amino acids. Germline V gene data show CDR1 as SEHNR and CDR2 as FQNEAQ (reference sequence). The V end lost 3 bases, the J end lost 0 bases, and 8 bases lay between the germline ends. The CDR3 here is CASSFGFLNTEAFF. The CDR3 DNA sequence: TGTGCCAGCAGCTTTGGATTTTTGAACACTGAAGCTTTCTTT.

The chain couples TRBV19 to TRBJ2-7, with 10 bases matching TRBD2. Trimming at V came to 6 bases and at J to 2 bases, leaving 1 base not matched to a gene. Per the germline V gene, CDR1 is LNHDA and CDR2 is SQIVND (reference sequence). CDR3 size: 13 residues. The CDR3 reads CASRGTSAYEQYF. CDR3 DNA sequence: TGTGCCAGTAGGGGGACTAGCGCCTACGAGCAGTACTTC.

This clone appeared a single time. The chain employs TRBV5-1 and TRBJ1-2; no definite D call. From germline, CDR1 is SGHRS and CDR2 YFSETQ. The length of the CDR3 is 15 residues. V lost 1 base to trimming and J lost 0 bases, with 10 bases between them. The CDR3 nucleotides read TGCGCCAGCAGCTTGATGTACCCCTCTAACTATGGCTACACCTTC. Translated: CASSLMYPSNYGYTF.

The chain joins TRBV5-1 to TRBJ2-7; tentatively, D is TRBD1 or TRBD2 (5 bases each). CDR1 is SGHRS, CDR2 YFSETQ, per germline. V dropped 4 bases and J dropped 0 bases, with 20 bases sitting between them. The CDR3 consists of 17 residues. DNA for the CDR3: TGCGCCAGCAGCCCGGTCCCGTCGGGGCCGAGCTCCTACGAGCAGTACTTC. Its translation: CASSPVPSGPSSYEQYF.

In this sample, this clone turned up once. V gene TRBV28 combines with J gene TRBJ1-3; unclear D gene. V dropped 8 bases and J dropped 0 bases, with 14 bases sitting between them. Germline V gives CDR1 MDHEN, CDR2 SYDVKM. This CDR3 is built from 15 residues. CDR3 loop: CASGRGRSSGNTIYF. The CDR3 DNA sequence: TGTGCCAGCGGACGAGGGCGGTCCTCTGGAAACACCATATATTTT.

This chain links TRBV11-2 with TRBJ1-3; D gene ambiguous. The V end was cut by 5 bases, the J end by 2 bases, with 13 bases between. This CDR3 is 15 amino acids long. CDR1 and CDR2 (germline): SGHAT, FQNNGV. The chain's CDR3 is CASSGRTDPGNTIYF. Written as DNA, the CDR3 is TGTGCCAGCAGCGGAAGGACTGACCCTGGAAACACCATATATTTT.

The chain is built from TRBV29-1 and TRBJ2-5; no definite D call. Trimming shortened V by 7 bases and J by 5 bases, and 17 bases separated the two germline ends. The CDR3 runs to 13 residues. Per germline, CDR1 SQVTM and CDR2 ANQGSEA. CDR3 loop: CSAALTGRETQYF. The DNA of the CDR3 is TGCAGCGCGGCCTTAACGGGCCGTGAGACCCAGTACTTC. Variable domain in full (rest from reference TRBV29-1 and TRBJ2-5): SAVISQKPSRDICQRGTSLTIQCQVDSQVTMMFWYRQQPGQSLTLIATANQGSEATYESGFVIDKFPISRPNLTFSTLTVSNMSPEDSSIYLCSAALTGRETQYFGPGTRLLVL.